This TCR beta chain was identified during a study of cytomegalovirus exposure and HLA in healthy donors. Background on the study: Early released data had around 79 million unique TCRs, all coming from HLA-typed donors.

General study findings and limits: The study flagged 150 to 200 TCR beta chains as cytomegalovirus-associated. Later work associated roughly 17,000 TCR beta sequences with HLA alleles at 0.05 false discovery rate.

As concerns this clone: Its antigen is unidentified.

The primer mix had 60 Vbeta and 13 Jbeta primers. TCRdb keeps only in-frame clones here, not all; method: immunoSEQ multiplex PCR. Of nearly 300,000 clones listed, 70% to 90% are singletons. The clonotype comes from a man between 35 and 55 years old in good health and CMV-seropositive. The source material was PBMCs.

CDR3 amino acids: CASRPEQGPYEQYF. Here the CDR3 DNA reads TGTGCCAGCAGACCCGAACAGGGTCCGTACGAGCAGTACTTC. V usage is TRBV11-1 and J usage is TRBJ2-7, with D possibly TRBD1 on 6 matching bases. V dropped 6 bases and J dropped 4 bases, with 16 bases sitting between them. This CDR3 region has 14 residues. Germline CDR1 SGHAT, CDR2 FQDESV (reference sequence).